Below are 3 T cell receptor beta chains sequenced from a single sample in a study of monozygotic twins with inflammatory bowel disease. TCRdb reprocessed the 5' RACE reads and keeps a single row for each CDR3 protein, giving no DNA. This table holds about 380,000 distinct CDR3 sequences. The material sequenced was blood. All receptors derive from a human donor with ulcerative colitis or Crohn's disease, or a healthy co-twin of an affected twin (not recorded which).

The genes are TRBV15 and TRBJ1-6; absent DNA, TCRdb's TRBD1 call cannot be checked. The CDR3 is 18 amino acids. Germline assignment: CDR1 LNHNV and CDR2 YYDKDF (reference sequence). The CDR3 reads CATRSNVVVGHYNSPLHF.

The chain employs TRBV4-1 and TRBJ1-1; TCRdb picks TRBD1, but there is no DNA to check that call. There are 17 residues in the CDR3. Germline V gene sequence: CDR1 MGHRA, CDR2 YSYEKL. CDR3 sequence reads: CASSPLRGGMENTEAFF.

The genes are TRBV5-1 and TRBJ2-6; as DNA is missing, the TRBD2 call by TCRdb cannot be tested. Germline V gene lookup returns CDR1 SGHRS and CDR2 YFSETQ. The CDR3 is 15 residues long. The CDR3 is CASSYEGGGANVLTF.